What follows are 16 T cell receptor beta chains derived from one specimen sequenced in a study of control samples from healthy donors and cancer patients. Clones were sequenced by immunoSEQ multiplex PCR, and TCRdb holds only the in-frame ones, with some missing. This sample has about 120,000 clones, with more than 70% found just once. The sequenced material came from blood. Source of these receptors: a man in his forties in good health.

The rearrangement links TRBV10-3 to TRBJ2-3; 13 nucleotides agree with TRBD2. The germline V gene encodes CDR1 ENHRY and CDR2 SYGVKD. After removal of 8 bases from V and 4 bases from J, the junction contained 15 bases not matched to a gene. The length of the CDR3 is 18 residues. The CDR3 DNA reads as TGTGCCATCGCCCTCGAACTAGCGGGGGGGCGGGGTGCAGATACGCAGTATTTT. It is translated as CAIALELAGGRGADTQYF.

This chain uses TRBV2 with TRBJ1-1, with D hard to call. V lost 6 bases to trimming and J lost 6 bases, with 17 bases between them. The CDR3 is 14 amino acids. CDR1 is SNHLY and CDR2 is FYNNEI in the germline V gene. CDR3 loop: CASRKEGFKAEAFF. As DNA, the CDR3 is TGTGCCAGCAGGAAAGAAGGTTTCAAGGCTGAAGCTTTCTTT.

The chain recombines TRBV4-3 with TRBJ1-2; 7 bases line up with TRBD1. Germline CDR1 LGHNA, CDR2 YSLEER. The CDR3 has 14 amino acids. Germline trimming cut 6 bases from V and 6 bases from J; bases unmatched to any gene: 10. As DNA, the CDR3 is TGCGCCAGCAGTAGGGCAGGGGGAGGCGATGGCTACACCTTC. This sequence encodes CASSRAGGGDGYTF.

The genes are TRBV5-5 and TRBJ1-5, with 10 bases identical to TRBD1. After removal of 0 bases from V and 6 bases from J, the junction contained 6 bases not matched to a gene. CDR1 and CDR2 from the germline V gene are SGHKS and YYEKEE (reference sequence). This CDR3 has 16 amino acids. The CDR3 nucleotides read TGTGCCAGCAGCTTGGTGGGGACAGGGGTCAGTCAGCCCCAGCATTTT. Protein: CASSLVGTGVSQPQHF. Based on the CDR3 plus reference TRBV5-5 and TRBJ1-5, the full variable domain is DAGVTQSPTHLIKTRGQQVTLRCSPISGHKSVSWYQQVLGQGPQFIFQYYEKEERGRGNFPDRFSARQFPNYSSELNVNALLLGDSALYLCASSLVGTGVSQPQHFGDGTRLSIL.

The chain employs TRBV2 and TRBJ2-7; weak D call: TRBD1 (6 bases). The CDR3 is made up of 11 amino acids. The V end lost 9 bases, the J end lost 3 bases, and 9 bases lay between the germline ends. Per germline, CDR1 SNHLY and CDR2 FYNNEI. The CDR3 DNA sequence: TGTGCCAGTCGCAGGGGCTACGAGCAGTACTTC. Protein sequence: CASRRGYEQYF.

CDR3 nucleotides: TGTGCCAGCAGCTTAGAAGTTGGTGGCTACACCTTC. Its protein is CASSLEVGGYTF. The chain employs TRBV7-2 and TRBJ1-2, with D hard to call. Germline-derived CDR1 and CDR2 are SGHTA and FQGNSA. Trimming stripped 1 base from V and 7 bases from J, with 7 bases between. This CDR3 has 12 residues.

The chain uses TRBV6-2 or TRBV6-3 and TRBJ1-2, with D perhaps matching TRBD1 (5 bases). This CDR3 is 15 amino acids long. V was cut by 4 bases and J by 1 base, with 13 bases left in between. From germline, CDR1 is MNHEY and CDR2 SVGEGT. The CDR3 region is CASSSARGNNYGYTF. The CDR3 DNA is TGTGCCAGCAGTTCAGCGCGGGGGAATAACTATGGCTACACCTTC.

The chain is built from TRBV4-2 and TRBJ2-7; 14 bases are a match to TRBD2. Unmatched junction bases numbered 9, after V lost 5 bases and J lost 0 bases. Germline loops: CDR1 LGHNA, CDR2 YNFKEQ. The CDR3 has 18 residues. The chain's CDR3 is CASSTAGTSGGISYEQYF. The DNA of the CDR3 is TGTGCCAGCAGCACAGCCGGGACTAGCGGGGGCATCTCCTACGAGCAGTACTTC.

This chain joins TRBV3-1 (or the pseudogene TRBV3-2) and TRBJ1-6, with D unresolved. The CDR3 length is 13 residues. Trimming pared 2 bases from V and 9 bases from J, leaving 8 bases between. Germline CDR1 reads LGHDT; CDR2 reads YNNKEL (reference sequence). CDR3 nucleotides: TGTGCCAGCAGCCAACGGTACCCTTCACCCCTCCACTTT. Translated, it gives CASSQRYPSPLHF.

On this clone itself: Other DNA sequences of this sample code for an identical CDR3. The chain combines TRBV19 with TRBJ1-1, with a tentative D call TRBD1 (5 bases). CDR1 is LNHDA, CDR2 SQIVND, per germline (reference sequence). Deletions cut 5 bases from V and 1 base from J, with 8 bases between. The CDR3 extends over 13 amino acids. The CDR3 sequence: CASSFQGNTEAFF. In nucleotides, the CDR3 is TGTGCCAGTAGTTTTCAGGGGAACACTGAAGCTTTCTTT.

CDR3 in amino acids: CASMTPSGGAHEQFF. CDR3 nucleotides: TGCGCCAGCATGACCCCTAGCGGGGGGGCTCATGAGCAGTTCTTC. The rearrangement links TRBV10-1 to TRBJ2-1; 12 bases are a match to TRBD2. The CDR3 is 15 amino acids. V lost 7 bases and J lost 8; bases outside the gene matches: 9. Germline V gene sequence: CDR1 WNHNN, CDR2 SYGVQD (reference sequence).

This clone came up a few times. The chain joins TRBV9 to TRBJ2-7; TRBD1 aligns across 10 bases. Losses at the gene ends were 4 bases for V and 5 bases for J; bases not matched to a gene: 12. CDR1 and CDR2 from the germline V gene are SGDLS and YYNGEE. The length of the CDR3 is 16 residues. The CDR3 is CASSLSTGGSYNEQYF. CDR3 nucleotide sequence: TGTGCCAGCAGCCTCTCGACAGGGGGCAGCTATAACGAGCAGTACTTC.

The chain joins TRBV10-2 to TRBJ1-1; D may be TRBD1 (6 bases). CDR1 WSHSY and CDR2 SAAADI come from the germline V gene. The CDR3 has 15 amino acids. Between the trimmed V and J ends, which lost 2 bases and 0 bases, there was a span of 10 bases. CDR3: CASSEIGTLNTEAFF. CDR3 sequence (DNA): TGCGCCAGCAGTGAGATTGGGACACTGAACACTGAAGCTTTCTTT.

The CDR3 loop reads CASSFALGTGANVLTF. The CDR3 nucleotides are TGTGCCAGCAGCTTTGCGTTAGGGACCGGGGCCAACGTCCTGACTTTC. The V gene is TRBV13, the J gene TRBJ2-6; D could derive from TRBD1 or TRBD2 (5 bases each). The CDR3 has 16 residues. The V gene's germline CDR1 is PRHDT and CDR2 FYEKMQ (reference sequence). V dropped 3 bases and J dropped 4 bases, with 13 bases sitting between them. The full variable domain, in which reference TRBV13 and TRBJ2-6 provide the parts outside the CDR3, is AAGVIQSPRHLIKEKRETATLKCYPIPRHDTVYWYQQGPGQDPQFLISFYEKMQSDKGSIPDRFSAQQFSDYHSELNMSSLELGDSALYFCASSFALGTGANVLTFGAGSRLTVL.

This clone was detected only once. The rearrangement links TRBV7-8 to TRBJ1-6; no clear D gene. This CDR3 region has 17 residues. Germline CDR1 is SGHVS and CDR2 is FQNEAQ. V lost 1 base and J 0 bases, leaving 10 bases between the germline ends. DNA for the CDR3: TGTGCCAGCAGCTTAGAGTCCAGGTTCTCCTATAATTCACCCCTCCACTTT. The encoded protein is CASSLESRFSYNSPLHF.

This chain uses TRBV5-1 with TRBJ2-1; D remains ambiguous. From germline, CDR1 is SGHRS and CDR2 YFSETQ. CDR3 length: 16 amino acids. The V end lost 1 base, the J end lost 2 bases, and 13 bases lay between the germline ends. DNA of the CDR3: TGCGCCAGCAGCTTGCCCAACTTAGCCCCCTACAATGAGCAGTTCTTC. As protein: CASSLPNLAPYNEQFF.